Each of the 22 T cell receptor beta chains below was sequenced from the same sample in a study of blood T cell repertoires in COVID-19. The repertoire was sequenced with immunoSEQ multiplex PCR; TCRdb's copy has only in-frame clones and lacks some. Of roughly 120,000 clones in the sample, about 88% are singletons; the top ten hold 8.4%. Specimen: peripheral blood. The source is a woman in her seventies who had recovered from COVID-19.

The chain is built from TRBV2 and TRBJ1-2; a possible D gene is TRBD1 (5 bases). This CDR3 spans 13 amino acids. Between the trimmed V and J ends, which lost 4 bases and 4 bases, there was a span of 10 bases. Germline V gene lookup returns CDR1 SNHLY and CDR2 FYNNEI. The CDR3 nucleotides read TGTGCCAGCAGTGGACAGCTCGCCTATGGCTACACCTTC. It specifies CASSGQLAYGYTF.

The J gene is TRBJ2-1, the V gene TRBV9; possible D gene TRBD1, 6 bases. Germline loops: CDR1 SGDLS, CDR2 YYNGEE. The CDR3 is 16 amino acids. The V end lost 3 bases, the J end lost 0 bases, and 13 bases lay between the germline ends. The CDR3 protein is CASSGGQPSSYNEQFF. The CDR3 DNA sequence: TGTGCCAGCAGCGGAGGACAGCCGAGCTCCTACAATGAGCAGTTCTTC.

This sequence joins TRBV4-3 and TRBJ2-6, with 7 nucleotides matching TRBD1. Losses at the gene ends were 1 base for V and 0 bases for J; bases not matched to a gene: 9. Germline V CDR1 and CDR2: LGHNA, YSLEER. The CDR3 is made up of 19 amino acids. The CDR3 spells CASSQGPGQPFSGANVLTF. The CDR3 DNA is TGCGCCAGCAGCCAAGGCCCGGGACAGCCGTTCTCTGGGGCCAACGTCCTGACTTTC.

The genes are TRBV30 and TRBJ1-2; tentatively, D is TRBD1 (5 bases). Trimming removed 3 bases from V and 3 bases from J, with 14 bases in between. In germline, CDR1 is GTSNPN, CDR2 SVGIG (reference sequence). CDR3 size: 14 residues. CDR3 in DNA: TGTGCCTGGAGACGTCTAGACAGCTACTATGGCTACACCTTC. This encodes CAWRRLDSYYGYTF. The variable domain in full, completed from reference TRBV30 and TRBJ1-2, reads SQTIHQWPATLVQPVGSPLSLECTVEGTSNPNLYWYRQAAGRGLQLLFYSVGIGQISSEVPQNLSASRPQDRQFILSSKKLLLSDSGFYLCAWRRLDSYYGYTFGSGTRLTVV.

The chain carries TRBV4-2 and TRBJ2-7; 10 bases map to TRBD2. The CDR3 extends over 15 amino acids. Germline CDR1 and CDR2: LGHNA and YNFKEQ. V shed 1 base, J shed 3 bases, and the junction held 3 bases outside the gene matches. The CDR3 loop is CASSQVWTSGYEQYF. The CDR3 coding sequence is TGTGCCAGCAGCCAAGTATGGACTAGCGGCTACGAGCAGTACTTC.

The V gene is TRBV5-4, the J gene TRBJ2-2, with 8 nucleotides matching TRBD1. With 4 bases clipped from V and 6 bases from J, the junction kept 11 bases outside the gene matches. CDR1 SGHNT and CDR2 YYREEE come from the germline V gene (reference sequence). CDR3 length: 16 residues. This CDR3 is CASSRGGRGLSGELFF. CDR3 DNA sequence: TGTGCCAGCAGCCGAGGGGGCAGGGGGCTATCCGGGGAGCTGTTTTTT.

This clone has a single count. The chain carries TRBV30 and TRBJ2-6; 7 bases are a match to TRBD1. With 2 bases clipped from V and 0 bases from J, the junction kept 1 base outside the gene matches. The CDR3 extends over 15 amino acids. Germline values: CDR1 GTSNPN, CDR2 SVGIG (reference sequence). The CDR3 loop is CAWSRDSSGANVLTF. CDR3 in DNA: TGTGCCTGGAGTCGGGACAGCTCTGGGGCCAACGTCCTGACTTTC.

V usage is TRBV30 and J usage is TRBJ1-1; D call uncertain. The CDR3 has 14 residues. V was clipped by 0 bases and J by 0 bases, with 8 bases between them. CDR1 is GTSNPN, CDR2 SVGIG, per germline (reference sequence). The CDR3 coding sequence is TGTGCCTGGAGTGTAAGCGGGGTGAACACTGAAGCTTTCTTT. Protein product: CAWSVSGVNTEAFF.

The CDR3 nucleotides read TGTGCCAGCAGCAATACGTTCTTGCAGGGCAGGGGTGGCTACACCTTC. It codes for CASSNTFLQGRGGYTF. The chain is built from TRBV21-1 and TRBJ1-2; the table calls TRBD1, which could not be checked here. TRBV21-1 counts as a pseudogene. CDR3 length: 16 amino acids.

This clone was picked up a small number of times. The V and J genes are TRBV28 and TRBJ2-7; the D gene is possibly TRBD2 (5 bases). Germline CDR1 MDHEN, CDR2 SYDVKM. Trimming stripped 7 bases from V and 4 bases from J, with 11 bases between. This CDR3 is 12 amino acids long. CDR3 region: CASKASGYEQYF. The CDR3 nucleotides are TGTGCCAGCAAGGCCTCGGGATACGAGCAGTACTTC.

This sequence joins TRBV27 and TRBJ2-3, with TRBD2 matching 7 bases. The J segment lost 4 bases and the V segment lost 3 bases, leaving 7 bases of the junction unmatched. The CDR3 spans 15 residues. CDR1 and CDR2 (germline): MNHEY, SMNVEV (reference sequence). This chain's CDR3 is CASSFMTGGADTQYF. In nucleotides, the CDR3 is TGTGCCAGCAGTTTCATGACGGGAGGTGCAGATACGCAGTATTTT.

V is TRBV20-1 and J is TRBJ2-7, with 7 bases aligning to TRBD2. Germline CDR1 DFQATT, CDR2 SNEGSKA (reference sequence). The CDR3 extends over 13 amino acids. Trimming removed 6 bases from V and 3 bases from J; junction bases left unmatched: 8. CDR3 region: CSASGAGVYEQYF. CDR3 DNA sequence: TGCAGTGCGAGTGGGGCGGGAGTCTACGAGCAGTACTTC.

The chain is built from TRBV19 and TRBJ2-7, with a possible D match to TRBD1 (5 bases). Germline CDR1 is LNHDA and CDR2 is SQIVND (reference sequence). This CDR3 is 15 amino acids long. V was clipped by 2 bases and J by 3 bases, with 14 bases between them. In DNA form, the CDR3 reads TGTGCCAGTAGTATAAGTACGGCAGGACACTACGAGCAGTACTTC. Translating it yields CASSISTAGHYEQYF.

CDR3 loop: CASSRYRGTGELFF. The CDR3 DNA is TGCGCCAGCAGCCGATACAGGGGGACCGGGGAGCTGTTTTTT. The V and J genes are TRBV4-3 and TRBJ2-2, with TRBD1 identical over 8 bases. Germline values: CDR1 LGHNA, CDR2 YSLEER. The length of the CDR3 is 14 residues. V trimming: 4 bases; J trimming: 5 bases; junction bases outside the gene matches: 3.

The V gene is TRBV13, the J gene TRBJ1-2; D remains ambiguous. This CDR3 is built from 13 residues. Germline CDR1 reads PRHDT; CDR2 reads FYEKMQ (reference sequence). Between the trimmed V and J ends, which lost 1 base and 7 bases, there was a span of 10 bases. The CDR3 region has the DNA TGTGCCAGCAGCTTAGAGAGGGCAGTTGGCTACACCTTC. It translates to CASSLERAVGYTF.

The chain employs TRBV2 and TRBJ1-5; D is undetermined. Germline V lookup: CDR1 SNHLY, CDR2 FYNNEI. V dropped 4 bases and J dropped 4 bases, with 5 bases sitting between them. The CDR3 sequence is 12 residues long. The CDR3 DNA is TGTGCCAGCAGTGGGGCAAATCAGCCCCAGCATTTT. Translated, it gives CASSGANQPQHF.

The chain carries TRBV12-3 or TRBV12-4 and TRBJ2-7; 7 bases match TRBD2. V dropped 7 bases and J dropped 4; count of bases not matched to a gene: 7. The CDR3 is made up of 13 amino acids. DNA of the CDR3: TGTGCCAGCAAAACTTCCGGGGGGTACGAGCAGTACTTC. It specifies CASKTSGGYEQYF.

A single count supports this clone. The CDR3 spells CSAIRGDTQYF. The CDR3 DNA follows: TGCAGTGCTATCCGGGGTGATACGCAGTATTTT. The chain joins TRBV20-1 to TRBJ2-3; TRBD2 is a possible D gene (5 bases). Germline V CDR1 and CDR2: DFQATT, SNEGSKA (reference sequence). The CDR3 spans 11 residues. Trimming stripped 4 bases from V and 6 bases from J, with 8 bases between.

In DNA form, the CDR3 reads TGTGCCAGTAGCAGCGATCCCGCAGGGCGGGGGCTGTTTTTT. Its protein product is CASSSDPAGRGLFF. The chain has TRBV19 and TRBJ2-2; a weak D match, TRBD2 (6 bases). V lost 6 bases and J lost 13, with 21 bases in between. The length of the CDR3 is 14 residues. CDR1 LNHDA and CDR2 SQIVND come from the germline V gene (reference sequence). The whole variable domain, filled in from reference TRBV19 and TRBJ2-2, reads DGGITQSPKYLFRKEGQNVTLSCEQNLNHDAMYWYRQDPGQGLRLIYYSQIVNDFQKGDIAEGYSVSREKKESFPLTVTSAQKNPTAFYLCASSSDPAGRGLFFGEGSRLTVL.

The chain uses TRBV5-4 and TRBJ2-7; 13 nucleotides match TRBD2. The CDR3 loop spans 15 amino acids. The V and J ends lost 4 bases and 6 bases, in that order; junction bases with no gene match: 7. Per germline, CDR1 SGHNT and CDR2 YYREEE (reference sequence). CDR3 loop: CASSPGLAGRGEQYF. The CDR3 coding sequence is TGTGCCAGCAGCCCGGGACTAGCGGGAAGGGGCGAGCAGTACTTC.

This clone turned up a few times. The rearrangement links TRBV19 to TRBJ1-5; TRBD1 aligns across 7 bases. CDR1 and CDR2 from the germline V gene are LNHDA and SQIVND (reference sequence). V was clipped by 3 bases and J by 4 bases; unmatched bases: 6. The CDR3 loop spans 15 amino acids. This CDR3 reads CASSMRGQMNQPQHF. The CDR3 DNA sequence: TGTGCCAGTAGTATGAGGGGACAGATGAATCAGCCCCAGCATTTT.

V is TRBV4-3 and J is TRBJ2-1, with 9 nucleotides matching TRBD2. With V trimmed by 1 base and J by 7 bases, 5 bases remained unmatched. Germline CDR1 reads LGHNA; CDR2 reads YSLEER. The CDR3 totals 15 residues. The CDR3 coding sequence is TGCGCCAGCAGCCAAGGCCCCCTAGCGGGAAATGAGCAGTTCTTC. The encoded protein is CASSQGPLAGNEQFF.